This T cell receptor (beta chain) comes out of a study of blood T cell repertoires in COVID-19. Study context: From T cells, B-cell-depleted T cells, or PBMCs came the material, which was cDNA or gDNA.

In the study's own analysis: Reference gene primer amplification gave nucleated cell count estimates. The method was immunoSEQ multiplex PCR; TCRdb's version includes in-frame clones alone and lacks a portion of them. That table furnishes V, J and clone size, whereas the DNA furnished D and trimming. The sample carries 150,000 to 180,000 clones, about 86% recorded once. The CDR3 consists of 17 residues. Losses at the gene ends were 10 bases for V and 4 bases for J; bases not matched to a gene: 16. Germline assignment: CDR1 MRHNA and CDR2 SNTAGT. In Cohort 3, a recovered donor had either two negative PCRs, clearance, or symptom resolution.

The specimen was PBMCs or T cells enriched from blood (not recorded which). This TCR came from a man aged 45-60 years who had recovered from COVID-19. The J gene is TRBJ2-5, the V gene TRBV6-4; 12 nucleotides align to TRBD1. The CDR3 DNA follows: TGTGCCACCCGGACCCACCGGGACAGGGGGCTTCGAGAGACCCAGTACTTC. Protein sequence: CATRTHRDRGLRETQYF.